These 22 T cell receptor beta chains share one sample of origin, sequenced in a study of beta chain features in type 1 diabetes. What was sequenced were expressed TCRB transcripts, since all of the isolated RNA had been reverse transcribed. The repertoire was sequenced with immunoSEQ multiplex PCR; TCRdb's copy has only in-frame clones and lacks some. The table lists around 260,000 clones, roughly 24% of them singletons. Which antigens these TCRs recognize remains unknown. The study, taken as a whole, reports: Among patients with Type 1 diabetes, TCRB CDR3s were moderately but significantly shorter in every one of the four CD4+ subsets.

Specimen: naive CD4+ T cells from blood. The receptors derive from a woman aged 25 to 39 with type 1 diabetes.

The genes are TRBV15 and TRBJ2-7; 10 nucleotides match TRBD2. The V and J ends lost 8 bases and 5 bases, in that order; junction bases with no gene match: 9. Per the germline V gene, CDR1 is LNHNV and CDR2 is YYDKDF (reference sequence). CDR3 size: 14 residues. Written as DNA, the CDR3 is TGTGCCACCCCTAAGCGGGAGGGCCGACACGAGCAGTACTTC. Translating gives CATPKREGRHEQYF. Combining the CDR3 with reference TRBV15 and TRBJ2-7 gives the whole variable domain DAMVIQNPRYQVTQFGKPVTLSCSQTLNHNVMYWYQQKSSQAPKLLFHYYDKDFNNEADTPDNFQSRRPNTSFCFLDIRSPGLGDTAMYLCATPKREGRHEQYFGPGTRLTVT.

This clone was counted between two and nine times. The J gene is TRBJ2-6, the V gene TRBV2; D unclear. V shed 2 bases and J shed 1 base, with 6 bases lying between them. This CDR3 has 15 residues. Germline loops: CDR1 SNHLY, CDR2 FYNNEI. The CDR3 here is CASSESGSGANVLTF. CDR3 sequence (DNA): TGTGCCAGCAGTGAATCGGGTTCTGGGGCCAACGTCCTGACTTTC. The whole variable domain, remainder taken from reference TRBV2 and TRBJ2-6, is EPEVTQTPSHQVTQMGQEVILRCVPISNHLYFYWYRQILGQKVEFLVSFYNNEISEKSEIFDDQFSVERPDGSNFTLKIRSTKLEDSAMYFCASSESGSGANVLTFGAGSRLTVL.

This clone occurred a few times. This chain connects TRBV4-1 to TRBJ2-3, with D unresolved. In germline, CDR1 is MGHRA, CDR2 YSYEKL. There are 15 residues in the CDR3. V shed 5 bases and J shed 2 bases, with 14 bases lying between them. This CDR3 is CASSGPHLLTDTQYF. In DNA, the CDR3 is TGCGCCAGCAGCGGGCCTCATCTACTCACAGATACGCAGTATTTT.

V gene TRBV7-9 combines with J gene TRBJ2-7, with 7 nucleotides matching TRBD2. Per germline, CDR1 SEHNR and CDR2 FQNEAQ (reference sequence). CDR3 length: 14 amino acids. J lost 5 bases, V lost 5 bases, and 9 bases had no gene match. The CDR3 here is CASSDYGGGDEQYF. In nucleotides, the CDR3 is TGTGCCAGCAGCGACTACGGGGGAGGGGACGAGCAGTACTTC.

The V and J genes are TRBV30 and TRBJ1-5; D unclear. The germline V gene encodes CDR1 GTSNPN and CDR2 SVGIG (reference sequence). The germline V and J ends were trimmed by 0 bases and 2 bases, with 11 bases remaining between them. The CDR3 runs 15 residues. CDR3 in amino acids: CAWSVGGAGNQPQHF. The CDR3 coding sequence is TGTGCCTGGAGTGTCGGAGGCGCAGGCAATCAGCCCCAGCATTTT.

This clone has a handful of counts. The V call is TRBV5-1, the J call TRBJ1-1; D unresolved. CDR3 length: 15 amino acids. Trimming shortened V by 0 bases and J by 2 bases, and 11 bases separated the two germline ends. CDR1 is SGHRS, CDR2 YFSETQ, per germline. Written as DNA, the CDR3 is TGCGCCAGCAGCTTGGAACCTCGGGGTAACACTGAAGCTTTCTTT. This encodes CASSLEPRGNTEAFF.

The chain recombines TRBV9 with TRBJ2-1; 9 nucleotides agree with TRBD2. V shed 4 bases and J 5 bases; nucleotides not matched to a gene: 7. The CDR3 runs 15 residues. Germline CDR1 and CDR2: SGDLS and YYNGEE. For the CDR3, the DNA is TGTGCCAGCAGCCTTAATAGCGGGAGTCACAATGAGCAGTTCTTC. Its translation is CASSLNSGSHNEQFF.

The chain couples TRBV25-1 to TRBJ2-6, with 7 bases that match TRBD1. With 3 bases clipped from V and 0 bases from J, the junction kept 8 bases outside the gene matches. The CDR3 is 18 residues long. Germline CDR1 is MGHDK and CDR2 is SYGVNS. CDR3 in DNA: TGTGCCAGCAGTGATTCTGGACAGGTCTTCTCTGGGGCCAACGTCCTGACTTTC. Amino acid sequence: CASSDSGQVFSGANVLTF.

This clone has only a few counts. The gene calls are TRBV7-8 and TRBJ2-2; D is possibly TRBD1 (6 bases). V was trimmed by 1 base and J by 4 bases, leaving 10 bases between them. This CDR3 is 15 amino acids long. Germline values: CDR1 SGHVS, CDR2 FQNEAQ. CDR3 nucleotide sequence: TGTGCCAGCAGCTTAGATCTAGGGGGCACCGGGGAGCTGTTTTTT. It encodes CASSLDLGGTGELFF.

V and J are TRBV27 and TRBJ1-5; unclear D gene. The CDR3 runs 13 residues. Germline V gene data show CDR1 as MNHEY and CDR2 as SMNVEV (reference sequence). The V end was cut by 0 bases, the J end by 7 bases, with 7 bases between. CDR3 in amino acids: CASSLSWRQPQHF. The CDR3 DNA reads TGTGCCAGCAGTTTATCCTGGCGGCAGCCCCAGCATTTT.

This clone turned up a few times. Written as DNA, the CDR3 is TGTGCCAGCAGCCTTACACCCGGGGGCCAAGAGACCCAGTACTTC. Translation gives CASSLTPGGQETQYF. J is TRBJ2-5 and V is TRBV28, with TRBD2 as a possible D gene (6 bases). Germline V gene sequence: CDR1 MDHEN, CDR2 SYDVKM. Trimming removed 6 bases from V and 1 base from J, with 15 bases in between. The length of the CDR3 is 15 residues.

The chain joins TRBV5-4 to TRBJ2-7; 7 bases are shared with TRBD1. The CDR3 totals 16 residues. Germline-derived CDR1 and CDR2 are SGHNT and YYREEE (reference sequence). V lost 0 bases to trimming and J lost 0 bases; unmatched junction nucleotides: 6. CDR3 sequence: CASSLVGSGGSYEQYF. In DNA form, the CDR3 reads TGTGCCAGCAGCTTGGTGGGATCAGGGGGCTCCTACGAGCAGTACTTC.

This clone has a handful of counts. The V gene is TRBV5-1, the J gene TRBJ2-1; TRBD2 agrees at 8 bases. CDR3 length: 17 amino acids. Germline V gives CDR1 SGHRS, CDR2 YFSETQ. V gave up 0 bases and J gave up 6 bases; unmatched junction bases: 11. CDR3 in DNA: TGCGCCAGCAGCTTGGTACCAGCGGGAGCTATTGGCAATGAGCAGTTCTTC. Translated, it gives CASSLVPAGAIGNEQFF.

This clone was detected only a few times. The chain is built from TRBV13 and TRBJ1-1; D unclear. The CDR3 is 12 residues long. CDR1 and CDR2 (germline): PRHDT, FYEKMQ (reference sequence). Trimming removed 4 bases from V and 3 bases from J, with 6 bases in between. The CDR3 DNA follows: TGTGCCAGCAGCTCCCGGGACACTGAAGCTTTCTTT. The encoded protein is CASSSRDTEAFF.

This clone showed up just a few times. The rearrangement joins TRBV4-3 to TRBJ1-5; 9 nucleotides line up with TRBD1. With V trimmed by 1 base and J by 3 bases, 4 bases remained unmatched. Germline CDR1 is LGHNA and CDR2 is YSLEER. This CDR3 is built from 16 residues. CDR3 bases: TGCGCCAGCAGCCAAGGGGGGACAGGGCCCAATCAGCCCCAGCATTTT. Its translation is CASSQGGTGPNQPQHF.

This clone occurred a few times. V and J are TRBV6-5 and TRBJ1-5, with D possibly TRBD1 on 5 matching bases. Trimming shortened V by 6 bases and J by 0 bases, and 12 bases separated the two germline ends. The germline V gene encodes CDR1 MNHEY and CDR2 SVGAGI. This CDR3 region has 15 residues. In nucleotides, the CDR3 is TGTGCCAGCAGCCGACAGAGCAATAGCAATCAGCCCCAGCATTTT. Its translation: CASSRQSNSNQPQHF.

The chain is built from TRBV5-6 and TRBJ2-3, with 13 positions matching TRBD2. This CDR3 has 17 amino acids. Germline V gene data show CDR1 as SGHDT and CDR2 as YYEEEE. Unmatched junction bases numbered 5, after V lost 4 bases and J lost 0 bases. The DNA for the CDR3 is TGTGCCAGCAGCCCGGGACTAGCGGGACCTAGCACAGATACGCAGTATTTT. It yields the protein CASSPGLAGPSTDTQYF.

The chain has TRBV7-6 and TRBJ2-7; TRBD2 agrees at 7 bases. The CDR3 extends over 16 amino acids. In germline, CDR1 is SGHVS, CDR2 FNYEAQ. Trimming took 2 bases from V and 2 from J; bases not matched to a gene: 9. The CDR3 reads CASSLLAGLAAYEQYF. CDR3 nucleotide sequence: TGTGCCAGCAGCTTATTAGCGGGCCTAGCCGCCTACGAGCAGTACTTC.

The chain employs TRBV7-2 and TRBJ2-3, with D possibly TRBD2 on 6 matching bases. V lost 1 base and J lost 2, with 10 bases in between. This CDR3 spans 15 amino acids. Per the germline V gene, CDR1 is SGHTA and CDR2 is FQGNSA. The CDR3 loop is CASSLGSGVTDTQYF. Written as DNA, the CDR3 is TGTGCCAGCAGCTTAGGATCGGGGGTCACAGATACGCAGTATTTT.

This clone was seen a handful of times. V gene TRBV28 combines with J gene TRBJ2-3; 9 positions match TRBD1. This CDR3 spans 14 amino acids. Per germline, CDR1 MDHEN and CDR2 SYDVKM. V shed 5 bases and J 3 bases; nucleotides not matched to a gene: 3. CDR3 amino acids: CASSPGQGTDTQYF. As DNA, the CDR3 is TGTGCCAGCAGTCCCGGACAGGGGACAGATACGCAGTATTTT.

The CDR3 here is CSVLLRGQYEELFF. The CDR3 region has the DNA TGCAGCGTCCTCCTTCGGGGACAGTACGAAGAGCTGTTTTTT. The rearrangement uses TRBV29-1 and TRBJ2-2; 7 bases fit TRBD1. V lost 6 bases, J lost 11 bases, and 15 bases stayed unmatched. This CDR3 is 14 amino acids long. Germline lookup yields CDR1 SQVTM and CDR2 ANQGSEA.

V usage is TRBV19 and J usage is TRBJ1-5; TRBD1 is a possible D gene (5 bases). Per the germline V gene, CDR1 is LNHDA and CDR2 is SQIVND (reference sequence). The V gene lost 5 bases and the J gene lost 6 bases, with 17 bases spanning the gap. The CDR3 sequence is 15 residues long. The CDR3 DNA follows: TGTGCCAGTAGTCAGTTTGACAGACAGAGTCAGCCCCAGCATTTT. Amino acid sequence: CASSQFDRQSQPQHF.